One and the same sample provided the 4 T cell receptor beta chains below, sequenced in a study of T cells in Graves' hyperthyroidism and ophthalmopathy. The source material, RNA transcripts, was used to amplify TCR beta CDR3 regions. HTBI primers drove first-round RT-PCR of the TCR CDR3. TCRdb reprocessed the multiplex PCR reads via MiXCR and lists one record per CDR3 protein. The data hold 550,000 to 850,000 distinct CDR3 sequences, with approximately 18% observed a single time. Material: blood. The origin of the receptors is a woman between 45 and 60 years old with Graves' hyperthyroidism that later progressed to Graves' ophthalmopathy.

This clonotype was seen ten or more times. The chain uses TRBV12-3 or TRBV12-4 and TRBJ2-3, with unresolved D. There are 15 residues in the CDR3. V shed 2 bases and J shed 0 bases, with 9 bases lying between them. CDR3 coding DNA: TGTGCCAGCAGTTTATTATCGGGCAGCACAGATACGCAGTATTTT. This codes for CASSLLSGSTDTQYF.

This clonotype was observed a few times. The junction departs from germline at one end; a sequencing error may be responsible. The chain couples TRBV20-1 to TRBJ1-1; the D is unclear. CDR1 is DFQATT, CDR2 SNEGSKA, per germline (reference sequence). The CDR3 totals 14 residues. This chain's CDR3 is CSARESLGWTEAFF. CDR3 DNA sequence: TGCAGTGCCAGAGAAAGTTTAGGGTGGACTGAAGCTTTCTTT.

The table lists this clonotype with a few counts. This sequence joins TRBV6-1 and TRBJ1-5, with D possibly being TRBD1 (5 bases). This CDR3 has 18 residues. The V gene's germline CDR1 is MNHNS and CDR2 SASEGT. V lost 4 bases and J lost 3, with 22 bases in between. The CDR3 here is CASSGVGSSRVSNQPQHF. The CDR3 nucleotides are TGTGCCAGCAGTGGAGTAGGTTCTTCCAGGGTTTCCAATCAGCCCCAGCATTTT.

This clonotype was recorded at least ten times. The genes are TRBV19 and TRBJ1-1; D unclear. CDR1 and CDR2 (germline): LNHDA, SQIVND (reference sequence). V was trimmed by 5 bases and J by 1 base, leaving 11 bases between them. The CDR3 is 14 residues long. CDR3 sequence reads: CASSFGGKNTEAFF. DNA of the CDR3: TGTGCCAGTAGTTTTGGAGGGAAGAACACTGAAGCTTTCTTT.